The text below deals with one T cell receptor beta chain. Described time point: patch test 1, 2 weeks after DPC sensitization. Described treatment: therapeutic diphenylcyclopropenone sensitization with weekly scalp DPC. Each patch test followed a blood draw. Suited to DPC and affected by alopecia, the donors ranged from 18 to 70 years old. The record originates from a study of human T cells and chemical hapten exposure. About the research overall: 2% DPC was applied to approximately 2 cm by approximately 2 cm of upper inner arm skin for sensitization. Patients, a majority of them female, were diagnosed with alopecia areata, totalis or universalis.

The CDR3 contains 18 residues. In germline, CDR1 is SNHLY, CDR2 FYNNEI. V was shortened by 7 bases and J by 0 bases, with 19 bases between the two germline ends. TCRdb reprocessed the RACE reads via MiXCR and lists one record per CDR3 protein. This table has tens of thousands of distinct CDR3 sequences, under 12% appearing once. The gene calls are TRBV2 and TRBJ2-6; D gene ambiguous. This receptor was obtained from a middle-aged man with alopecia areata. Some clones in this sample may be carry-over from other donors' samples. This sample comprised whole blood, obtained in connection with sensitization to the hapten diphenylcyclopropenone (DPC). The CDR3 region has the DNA TGTGCCAGCACTTTCCAACCCCCAACAGCCTCTGGGGCCAACGTCCTGACTTTC. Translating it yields CASTFQPPTASGANVLTF.